In its sample, the clone carrying this T cell receptor (beta chain) was seen many times. The investigators amplified TCR beta CDR3 regions from RNA transcripts. First-round RT-PCR targeting the TCR CDR3 was performed with the HTBI primer set. One entry per CDR3 protein results from TCRdb running MiXCR on the multiplex PCR reads. The sample has roughly 560,000 distinct CDR3 sequences, roughly 14% seen once; the top ten hold 4.3%. These data are taken from a study of T cells in Graves' hyperthyroidism and ophthalmopathy. The CDR3 is 14 amino acids. Germline V CDR1 and CDR2: KGHDR, SFDVKD. Trimming removed 3 bases from V and 1 base from J, with 8 bases in between.

This TCR was sampled from a woman aged 40 to 50 with Graves' ophthalmopathy. The sample was blood. The gene calls are TRBV24-1 and TRBJ1-2; unclear D gene. CDR3 residues: CATSDTMGNYGYTF. DNA for the CDR3: TGTGCCACCAGTGATACGATGGGTAACTATGGCTACACCTTC.